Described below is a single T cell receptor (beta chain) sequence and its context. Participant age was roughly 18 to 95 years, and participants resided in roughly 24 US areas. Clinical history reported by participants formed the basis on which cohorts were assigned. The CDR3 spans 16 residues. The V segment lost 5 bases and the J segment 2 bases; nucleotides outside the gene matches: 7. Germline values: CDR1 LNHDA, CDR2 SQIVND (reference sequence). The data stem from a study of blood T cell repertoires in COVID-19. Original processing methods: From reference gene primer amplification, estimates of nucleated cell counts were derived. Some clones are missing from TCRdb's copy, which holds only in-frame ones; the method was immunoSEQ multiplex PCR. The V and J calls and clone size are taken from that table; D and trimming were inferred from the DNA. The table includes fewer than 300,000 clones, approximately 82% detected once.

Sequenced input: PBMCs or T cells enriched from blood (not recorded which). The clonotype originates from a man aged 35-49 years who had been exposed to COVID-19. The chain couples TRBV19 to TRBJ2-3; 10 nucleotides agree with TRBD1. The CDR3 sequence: CASSSKTGGFTDTQYF. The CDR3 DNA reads TGTGCCAGTAGTTCGAAGACAGGGGGCTTCACAGATACGCAGTATTTT.